The 11 T cell receptor beta chains below all came from one sample that was sequenced in a study of blood T cell repertoires in COVID-19. Clones were sequenced by immunoSEQ multiplex PCR, and TCRdb holds only the in-frame ones, with some missing. The data hold 150,000 to 200,000 clones, with approximately 80% observed a single time. The sequenced sample consisted of PBMCs or T cells enriched from blood (not recorded which). The receptors stem from a man in his 70s who had been exposed to COVID-19.

V and J are TRBV12-3 or TRBV12-4 and TRBJ2-7, with 7 positions matching TRBD2. V dropped 3 bases and J dropped 3; count of bases not matched to a gene: 2. The CDR3 is made up of 13 amino acids. The CDR3 DNA sequence: TGTGCCAGCAGTTTCGGACTAGTCTACGAGCAGTACTTC. Translation gives CASSFGLVYEQYF.

In its sample, this clone was seen once. The chain uses TRBV7-2 and TRBJ2-7; D uncertain. This CDR3 is 13 amino acids long. Germline CDR1 SGHTA, CDR2 FQGNSA. V was cut by 6 bases and J by 2 bases, with 11 bases left in between. The CDR3 bases are TGTGCCAGCAGTTCCTCCTATACCTACGAGCAGTACTTC. This sequence encodes CASSSSYTYEQYF.

This chain links TRBV28 with TRBJ2-7, with 14 bases lining up with TRBD2. CDR1 MDHEN and CDR2 SYDVKM come from the germline V gene. The J segment lost 4 bases and the V segment lost 6 bases, leaving 8 bases of the junction unmatched. CDR3 length equals 16 residues. CDR3 sequence: CASSRPTSGRGYEQYF. In DNA, the CDR3 is TGTGCCAGCAGCCGACCGACTAGCGGGAGGGGATACGAGCAGTACTTC.

The J gene is TRBJ2-5, the V gene TRBV11-2, with a possible D match to TRBD1 (6 bases). Germline CDR1 SGHAT, CDR2 FQNNGV. V was shortened by 7 bases and J by 2 bases, with 11 bases between the two germline ends. The CDR3 is 13 amino acids. For the CDR3, the DNA is TGTGCCAGCACCTGGGACAATCAAGAGACCCAGTACTTC. This sequence encodes CASTWDNQETQYF.

The chain couples TRBV5-1 to TRBJ1-3; D gene unclear. V dropped 4 bases and J dropped 4 bases, with 12 bases sitting between them. Germline assignment: CDR1 SGHRS and CDR2 YFSETQ. The CDR3 runs 14 residues. The CDR3 is CASSPGLRGNTIYF. The CDR3 nucleotides are TGCGCCAGCAGCCCGGGTCTGCGAGGAAACACCATATATTTT.

The chain combines TRBV5-1 with TRBJ2-5; 7 positions match TRBD2. The ends lost 2 bases at V and 5 bases at J; junction bases unmatched: 9. CDR1 and CDR2 from the germline V gene are SGHRS and YFSETQ. The CDR3 consists of 15 residues. The CDR3 sequence: CASSFPGTTGETQYF. The CDR3 DNA follows: TGCGCCAGCAGCTTCCCCGGGACTACCGGGGAGACCCAGTACTTC.

The chain employs TRBV4-1 and TRBJ2-7; TRBD1 is a possible D gene (6 bases). The CDR3 has 18 residues. The germline gives CDR1 MGHRA, CDR2 YSYEKL. V was pared by 3 bases and J by 4 bases, with 25 bases between. CDR3 loop: CASSQVPGQPPTSYEQYF. CDR3 bases: TGCGCCAGCAGCCAGGTTCCGGGACAACCACCCACCTCTTACGAGCAGTACTTC.

The chain has TRBV19 and TRBJ1-5; 9 bases agree with TRBD1. Germline V gene lookup returns CDR1 LNHDA and CDR2 SQIVND (reference sequence). V was clipped by 7 bases and J by 6 bases; unmatched bases: 13. The CDR3 runs to 16 residues. The CDR3 here is CASKGPGQGMIQPQHF. The CDR3 nucleotides are TGTGCCAGTAAAGGGCCCGGACAGGGGATGATTCAGCCCCAGCATTTT.

The rearrangement links TRBV27 to TRBJ1-4; 7 bases match TRBD1. The ends lost 0 bases at V and 13 bases at J; junction bases unmatched: 11. CDR3 size: 15 residues. Looked up from germline, CDR1 is MNHEY and CDR2 is SMNVEV (reference sequence). CDR3 loop: CASSLSRGLLSGLFF. The CDR3 bases are TGTGCCAGCAGTTTATCTAGGGGGCTGCTCTCTGGACTGTTTTTT.

The chain employs TRBV5-8 and TRBJ1-6, with TRBD1 as a possible D gene (5 bases). Germline values: CDR1 SGHTS, CDR2 YDEGEE. The CDR3 runs to 14 residues. The V end lost 0 bases, the J end lost 10 bases, and 11 bases lay between the germline ends. The CDR3 is CASSLGQYRSPLHF. The DNA of the CDR3 is TGTGCCAGCAGCTTGGGACAGTACCGCTCACCCCTCCACTTT.

The J gene is TRBJ1-2, the V gene TRBV6-5; D call uncertain. The CDR3 consists of 15 residues. Germline V CDR1 and CDR2: MNHEY, SVGAGI. V was shortened by 8 bases and J by 1 base, with 17 bases between the two germline ends. CDR3 amino acids: CASLSTSRDNYGYTF. The CDR3, as DNA: TGTGCCAGCCTCTCCACGAGTCGTGATAACTATGGCTACACCTTC.